This note documents a single T cell receptor (beta chain) sequence. Its antigen is as yet unknown. Amplified TCR beta CDR3 regions derived from RNA transcripts. The study used the HTBI primer set for a first-round RT-PCR of the TCR CDR3. Using its own MiXCR run on the multiplex PCR reads, TCRdb lists one record per CDR3 protein. Of about 540,000 distinct CDR3 sequences listed, about 45% are singletons. V shed 2 bases and J 6 bases; nucleotides not matched to a gene: 5. There are 17 residues in the CDR3. Germline assignment: CDR1 WSHSY and CDR2 SAAADI. This sample stems from a study of T cells in Graves' hyperthyroidism and ophthalmopathy. Study findings and constraints: Most thyroid clonotypes expanded above 0.001 were also detected in blood. Model output signaled ophthalmopathy a median 6.5 months ahead of onset.

The receptor's source is a woman aged 18 to 35 with Graves' hyperthyroidism. V is TRBV10-2 and J is TRBJ2-2, with 14 bases aligning to TRBD2. Sequenced material: peripheral blood or thyroid tissue (not recorded which). Written as DNA, the CDR3 is TGCGCCAGCAGTGAGCCCAGACTAGCGGGAGGGCCCGGGGAGCTGTTTTTT. It codes for CASSEPRLAGGPGELFF.